This T cell receptor (beta chain) was sequenced for a study of blood T cell repertoires in COVID-19. Study in general: Samples representing acute and convalescent COVID-19 were sourced from the United States, Italy and Spain. T cells, B-cell-depleted T cells, or PBMCs supplied cDNA or gDNA.

Here immunoSEQ multiplex PCR was the method, and the copy in TCRdb shows in-frame clones only, minus some. The sample lists around 400,000 clones; nearly 90% were seen once. V dropped 6 bases and J dropped 5; count of bases not matched to a gene: 19. The CDR3 loop spans 17 amino acids. Germline values: CDR1 MNHGY, CDR2 SVAAGI. In terms of age and location, participants ranged from roughly 18 to 90 years and lived in roughly 22 US areas. Recovered status applied to Cohort 3 donors who had two consecutive negative PCRs. It also applied to those with clearance or with symptom resolution. This chain joins TRBV6-9 and TRBJ2-7; 7 bases map to TRBD1. The sample taken for sequencing was PBMCs or T cells enriched from blood (not recorded which). The origin of this receptor is a woman in her twenties or thirties who had recovered from COVID-19. CDR3 protein: CASRADRPTASPHEQYF. In DNA form, the CDR3 reads TGTGCCAGCAGGGCGGACAGGCCTACAGCCTCACCTCACGAGCAGTACTTC.